These 6 T cell receptor beta chains share one sample of origin, sequenced in a study of CD4 T cells in relation to SARS-CoV-2 and coronaviruses. Unexposed donor CD4+ T cells date from about 2010-2019, before the COVID-19 pandemic. Clones were sequenced by immunoSEQ multiplex PCR, and TCRdb holds only the in-frame ones, with some missing. Of 65,000 or so clones in the sample, approximately 87% were seen once. Sequenced input: memory CD4+ T cells from PBMCs. These receptors came from a human donor in good health.

This clone was counted between two and nine times. The CDR3 here is CSVEGQGVTDTQYF. The DNA for the CDR3 is TGCAGCGTTGAGGGACAGGGTGTAACAGATACGCAGTATTTT. The chain is built from TRBV29-1 and TRBJ2-3; TRBD1 agrees at 9 bases. Unmatched junction bases numbered 4, after V lost 3 bases and J lost 3 bases. Germline-derived CDR1 and CDR2 are SQVTM and ANQGSEA. This CDR3 is built from 14 residues.

This clone is a singleton in its sample. The rearrangement links TRBV4-3 to TRBJ1-1, with D possibly matching TRBD1 (5 bases). V lost 0 bases to trimming and J lost 6 bases, with 14 bases between them. The length of the CDR3 is 15 residues. The germline CDR1 and CDR2 sequences are LGHNA and YSLEER. The CDR3 nucleotides are TGCGCCAGCAGCCAAGATATGGGGGTTGGTGCTGAAGCTTTCTTT. The encoded protein is CASSQDMGVGAEAFF.

This clone was detected once. The chain joins TRBV13 to TRBJ2-3; D is ambiguous. Trimming cost V 3 bases and J 2 bases, with 9 bases left between them. This CDR3 comprises 14 residues. Germline V lookup: CDR1 PRHDT, CDR2 FYEKMQ (reference sequence). CDR3 coding DNA: TGTGCCAGCAGCTTTATGGGCAACACAGATACGCAGTATTTT. Encoded protein: CASSFMGNTDTQYF.

The rearrangement joins TRBV5-1 to TRBJ2-1; D possibly corresponds to TRBD1 (6 bases). The CDR3 extends over 16 amino acids. The ends were cut back, 0 bases at V and 7 bases at J, with 17 bases in the middle. Per the germline V gene, CDR1 is SGHRS and CDR2 is YFSETQ. The CDR3 region is CASSLGFGGQRNEQFF. CDR3 nucleotides: TGCGCCAGCAGCTTGGGTTTTGGGGGCCAAAGAAATGAGCAGTTCTTC.

The chain combines TRBV10-3 with TRBJ2-1, with 8 bases matching TRBD1. The CDR3 length is 15 residues. CDR1 is ENHRY, CDR2 SYGVKD, per germline. V was clipped by 5 bases and J by 2 bases; unmatched bases: 5. In DNA, the CDR3 is TGTGCCATCAGTTCCGGGACAGGAGCCTACAATGAGCAGTTCTTC. Translation: CAISSGTGAYNEQFF.

The chain links TRBV16 to TRBJ1-5; tentative D call: TRBD1 (6 bases). This CDR3 contains 17 residues. Germline CDR1 is KGHSY and CDR2 is FQNENV. The V gene lost 4 bases and the J gene lost 6 bases, with 22 bases spanning the gap. The CDR3 DNA reads TGTGCCAGCAGCCCAGGACAGAACACTGTAGGGGGTCAGCCCCAGCATTTT. It is translated as CASSPGQNTVGGQPQHF.